This T cell receptor (beta chain) came from a study of shared clonotypes between healthy human individuals. Notes on the study in general: Several donors held about 4.6% of naive CD4 clonotypes in common.

Terminally differentiated effector memory CD45RA+ cells were excluded from the naive CD8 cells, which were CD45RO-negative and positively selected for CCR7. A remark on this clone: Its matching antigen is unknown.

Researchers ran the assay at a deep level. Genomic DNA per cell subset filled all wells of several immunoSEQ plates. Profiled with immunoSEQ multiplex PCR; TCRdb holds only in-frame clones, not every one. This table has more than 2 million clones, 90% to 95% appearing once. V shed 4 bases and J shed 2 bases, with 18 bases lying between them. There are 18 residues in the CDR3. CDR1 is SEHNR, CDR2 FQNEAQ, per germline (reference sequence). The chain joins TRBV7-9 to TRBJ2-6, with D perhaps matching TRBD1 (6 bases). The source is a man between 18 and 35 years old in good health. Some clones in this sample may be carry-over from other donors' samples. The sequencing sample was made of naive CD8+ T cells from PBMCs. The CDR3 DNA is TGTGCCAGCAGCTACCCGGCAGGGGAGAGGACTGGGGCCAACGTCCTGACTTTC. Translation: CASSYPAGERTGANVLTF. Looking up the rest from reference TRBV7-9 and TRBJ2-6 gives the full variable domain: DTGVSQNPRHKITKRGQNVTFRCDPISEHNRLYWYRQTLGQGPEFLTYFQNEAQLEKSRLLSDRFSAERPKGSFSTLEIQRTEQGDSAMYLCASSYPAGERTGANVLTFGAGSRLTVL.